This is a list of T cell receptor beta chains from one sample in a study of cytomegalovirus exposure and HLA in healthy donors. Repertoires were generated with immunoSEQ multiplex PCR, while TCRdb's copy carries only in-frame clones and drops some. The sample yields roughly 200,000 clones, roughly 13% seen once. The sequenced sample consisted of PBMCs. These receptors were obtained from a man over 45 in good health and CMV-seropositive. The CDR3 runs from the conserved cysteine through the conserved F or W. D genes are given only for firm matches. Clone size appears in some rows only: once, few, many, or a class for an expanded clone.

>TRBV5-5|few|-|TRBJ1-4
TGTGCCAGCAGCCCCGCCCGACAGATAGACGGCAGGAATGAAAAACTGTTTTTT
CASSPARQIDGRNEKLFF
>TRBV5-1|-|TRBD2|TRBJ2-5
TGCGCCAGCAGCTTTAGCGGGCCCCAAGAGACCCAGTACTTC
CASSFSGPQETQYF
>TRBV28|-|TRBD1|TRBJ1-1
TGTGCCAGCAGTCCTGAGACAGGGATGCACACTGAAGCTTTCTTT
CASSPETGMHTEAFF
>TRBV5-4|-|TRBD1|TRBJ1-4
TGTGCCAGCAGCTTGGAGGGGAGACAGGGGGCTGAAAAACTGTTTTTT
CASSLEGRQGAEKLFF
>TRBV10-2|-|TRBD1|TRBJ1-5
TGCGCCAGCAGTCCTGACAGGGGCAATCAGCCCCAGCATTTT
CASSPDRGNQPQHF
>TRBV6-1|-|TRBD2|TRBJ2-5
TGTGCCAGCAGTGAACTAGCGGGGGGCCAAGAGACCCAGTACTTC
CASSELAGGQETQYF
>TRBV6-5|-|TRBD2|TRBJ2-2
TGTGCCAGCAGTTACGGACTAGCGGGGACCGGGGAGCTGTTTTTT
CASSYGLAGTGELFF
>TRBV4-3|-|-|TRBJ2-6
TGCGCCAGCAGCCAAGAGGGCCCCCCTGGGGCCAACGTCCTGACTTTC
CASSQEGPPGANVLTF
>TRBV28|-|TRBD1|TRBJ1-2
TGTGCCAGCAGTACGGGGACAGGGAGGGGCTATGGCTACACCTTC
CASSTGTGRGYGYTF
>TRBV6-5|few|TRBD2|TRBJ2-1
TGTGCCAGCAAAAGTAGCGGGGGGGCCCACAATGAGCAGTTCTTC
CASKSSGGAHNEQFF
>TRBV9|-|TRBD2|TRBJ2-3
TGTGCCAGCAGCGTAGGTAGGACTAGCTACACAGATACGCAGTATTTT
CASSVGRTSYTDTQYF
>TRBV11-3|-|TRBD1|TRBJ1-1
TGTGCCAGCAGCGATGACAGGGGGAACACTGAAGCTTTCTTT
CASSDDRGNTEAFF
>TRBV18|few|-|TRBJ1-2
TGTGCCAGCTCACCGCGGCCCACGGAAGGCTACACCTTC
CASSPRPTEGYTF
>TRBV7-3|-|TRBD2|TRBJ2-1
TGTGCCAGCAGCGGCGTCAGGGAGGGTGAGCAGTTCTTC
CASSGVREGEQFF
>TRBV18|-|TRBD2|TRBJ2-1
TGTGCCAGCTTACAAGCTAGCGGGGGCCTTCGTCGCAACAATGAGCAGTTCTTC
CASLQASGGLRRNNEQFF
>TRBV19|-|-|TRBJ2-3
TGTGCCAGTAGTATCCTCCGGGACACCGCCACAGATACGCAGTATTTT
CASSILRDTATDTQYF
>TRBV4-3|few|-|TRBJ1-5
TGCGCCAGCAGCCAAAGACTAGGGGAGCCCCAGCATTTT
CASSQRLGEPQHF
>TRBV5-4|-|TRBD1|TRBJ1-2
TGTGCCAGCAGCCCGGGACAGAATTATGGCTACACCTTC
CASSPGQNYGYTF
>TRBV5-4|-|TRBD2|TRBJ2-2
TGTGCCAGCAGCTCCGGGACTAGCGGGAGTGGAGTCACCGGGGAGCTGTTTTTT
CASSSGTSGSGVTGELFF
>TRBV28|-|TRBD1|TRBJ1-1
TGTGCCAGCAGTTTGCAGGGGGCAAGAACTGAAGCTTTCTTT
CASSLQGARTEAFF
>TRBV5-1|-|TRBD2|TRBJ2-6
TGCGCCAGCAGCCTTAGCGGGGGCCTACTTGGGGCCAACGTCCTGACTTTC
CASSLSGGLLGANVLTF
>TRBV6-5|-|-|TRBJ2-2
TGTGCCAGCGGAGAAGGAGGGCGGACCGGGGAGCTGTTTTTT
CASGEGGRTGELFF